Sequencing of this T cell receptor beta chain was carried out in a study of blood T cell repertoires in COVID-19. The CDR3 is 17 amino acids. The ends lost 6 bases at V and 5 bases at J; junction bases unmatched: 13. Germline V gene lookup returns CDR1 MDHEN and CDR2 SYDVKM. This table comes from immunoSEQ multiplex PCR, and its TCRdb copy is limited to in-frame clones, with some not included. The sample includes tens of thousands of clones, roughly 82% of them seen just once. The sample was peripheral blood. The clonotype originates from a human donor in a cohort sampled during active COVID-19. This rearrangement joins TRBV28 to TRBJ1-1; 12 nucleotides match TRBD1. The CDR3 is CASRDPGQGAEKTEAFF. As DNA, the CDR3 is TGTGCCAGCAGAGATCCGGGACAGGGGGCGGAAAAAACTGAAGCTTTCTTT.